This record looks at one T cell receptor (beta chain) sequence and its context. The sample originates from a study of blood T cell repertoires in COVID-19. Measured with immunoSEQ multiplex PCR; TCRdb has only the in-frame clones, and not every one. The sample records fewer than 300,000 clones, 80% to 95% being singletons. CDR3 length equals 14 residues. Germline V lookup: CDR1 SGDLS, CDR2 YYNGEE. Between the trimmed V and J ends, which lost 5 bases and 2 bases, there was a span of 12 bases. The sequence was obtained from a woman in her thirties who had recovered from COVID-19. The chain has TRBV9 and TRBJ2-3; no reliable D call. Sequenced material: PBMCs or T cells enriched from blood (not recorded which). The CDR3 reads CASSPQSDTDTQYF. CDR3 nucleotide sequence: TGTGCCAGCAGTCCCCAGTCTGACACAGATACGCAGTATTTT.